Presented here are 23 T cell receptor beta chains from one specimen sequenced in a study of blood T cell repertoires in COVID-19. Assay used: immunoSEQ multiplex PCR; TCRdb lists only in-frame clones, some missing. The data contain 130,000 or so clones, around 88% of them singletons. Specimen: peripheral blood. Receptors were obtained from a woman aged 55-75 years with acute or convalescent COVID-19.

The chain carries TRBV29-1 and TRBJ2-3; 7 bases agree with TRBD2. This CDR3 has 14 amino acids. The V and J ends lost 6 bases and 1 base, in that order; junction bases with no gene match: 7. CDR1 is SQVTM and CDR2 is ANQGSEA in the germline V gene. CDR3 nucleotide sequence: TGCAGCGTCAGAGCGGGGCAGGGCACAGATACGCAGTATTTT. Its translation: CSVRAGQGTDTQYF.

The V and J genes are TRBV6-5 and TRBJ1-2, with TRBD1 matching over 8 bases. The J segment lost 6 bases and the V segment lost 8 bases, leaving 8 bases of the junction unmatched. The germline CDR1 and CDR2 sequences are MNHEY and SVGAGI. The CDR3 runs 13 residues. The CDR3 is CASYSGTGNGYTF. CDR3 coding DNA: TGTGCCAGCTACTCCGGGACAGGCAATGGCTACACCTTC.

The V and J genes are TRBV19 and TRBJ2-5; 8 bases align to TRBD2. This CDR3 is 15 amino acids long. Losses at the gene ends were 4 bases for V and 4 bases for J; bases not matched to a gene: 8. The V gene's germline CDR1 is LNHDA and CDR2 SQIVND (reference sequence). The CDR3 bases are TGTGCCAGTAGTAGAACCGGGACTAGAGTAGAGACCCAGTACTTC. This translates into CASSRTGTRVETQYF.

CDR3: CARGASGGPADTQYF. CDR3 nucleotide sequence: TGTGCCAGAGGGGCTAGCGGGGGACCTGCAGATACGCAGTATTTT. This chain joins TRBV7-9 and TRBJ2-3; TRBD2 matches at 10 bases. The CDR3 is made up of 15 amino acids. J was trimmed by 4 bases and V by 9 bases; bases with no gene match: 10. The germline V gene encodes CDR1 SEHNR and CDR2 FQNEAQ (reference sequence). Variable domain in full (rest from reference TRBV7-9 and TRBJ2-3): DTGVSQNPRHKITKRGQNVTFRCDPISEHNRLYWYRQTLGQGPEFLTYFQNEAQLEKSRLLSDRFSAERPKGSFSTLEIQRTEQGDSAMYLCARGASGGPADTQYFGPGTRLTVL.

This clone has only one observation. The chain employs TRBV6-5 and TRBJ1-2; D ambiguous. The CDR3 is made up of 14 amino acids. V was shortened by 6 bases and J by 3 bases, with 14 bases between the two germline ends. CDR1 and CDR2 from the germline V gene are MNHEY and SVGAGI. CDR3 bases: TGTGCCAGCAGACCGCGGGGAAGGGACTATGGCTACACCTTC. Protein: CASRPRGRDYGYTF.

This chain uses TRBV5-1 with TRBJ1-4; D remains unclear. Trimming took off 0 bases at V and 0 bases at J, with 6 bases between the two ends. The germline gives CDR1 SGHRS, CDR2 YFSETQ. The CDR3 is 15 amino acids. In DNA form, the CDR3 reads TGCGCCAGCAGCTTGGGGCGGACAACTAATGAAAAACTGTTTTTT. This sequence encodes CASSLGRTTNEKLFF.

This clone was recorded a few times. The rearrangement links TRBV5-1 to TRBJ2-7; 7 bases match TRBD2. Per germline, CDR1 SGHRS and CDR2 YFSETQ. V dropped 1 base and J dropped 6; count of bases not matched to a gene: 7. CDR3 length equals 14 residues. In DNA form, the CDR3 reads TGCGCCAGCAGCTTGTTACTAGCGAGCCGCGAGCAGTACTTC. Protein sequence: CASSLLLASREQYF.

The gene calls are TRBV19 and TRBJ1-5, with D unclear. V lost 3 bases and J lost 6, with 15 bases in between. The CDR3 length is 15 residues. Germline V gene lookup returns CDR1 LNHDA and CDR2 SQIVND (reference sequence). In DNA form, the CDR3 reads TGTGCCAGTAGTATCGGAGACGGAAGAGGTCAGCCCCAGCATTTT. It translates to CASSIGDGRGQPQHF.

The chain couples TRBV7-2 to TRBJ1-6; D is perhaps TRBD1 (6 bases). CDR1 SGHTA and CDR2 FQGNSA come from the germline V gene. CDR3 size: 17 residues. Trimming pared 4 bases from V and 8 bases from J, leaving 21 bases between. Here the CDR3 DNA reads TGTGCCAGCAGCTGGGGACGAGAGGGTGACAGGCATTCACCCCTCCACTTT. This gives the protein CASSWGREGDRHSPLHF.

The J gene is TRBJ2-3, the V gene TRBV28; 8 bases are a match to TRBD2. Germline loops: CDR1 MDHEN, CDR2 SYDVKM. CDR3 length: 18 amino acids. Germline trimming cut 4 bases from V and 0 bases from J; bases unmatched to any gene: 12. For the CDR3, the DNA is TGTGCCAGCAGTTCTACTAGCGGAATATACATTAGCACAGATACGCAGTATTTT. Its translation: CASSSTSGIYISTDTQYF.

CDR3 coding DNA: TGTGCCAGCTCACCAAATAGTGCCGAGCAAAGCACAGATACGCAGTATTTT. Translation: CASSPNSAEQSTDTQYF. The rearrangement links TRBV18 to TRBJ2-3; D unresolved. The CDR3 spans 17 residues. Germline CDR1 reads KGHSH; CDR2 reads LQKENI. V was pared by 2 bases and J by 0 bases, with 15 bases between.

V usage is TRBV5-4 and J usage is TRBJ1-3, with 12 bases lining up with TRBD1. Per germline, CDR1 SGHNT and CDR2 YYREEE (reference sequence). The CDR3 extends over 16 amino acids. V trimming: 5 bases; J trimming: 4 bases; junction bases outside the gene matches: 7. CDR3 region: CASSPGTGGSGNTIYF. CDR3 DNA sequence: TGTGCCAGCAGTCCCGGGACAGGGGGCTCAGGAAACACCATATATTTT.

This clone was seen once. This sequence joins TRBV2 and TRBJ1-5; the D gene is possibly TRBD1 (6 bases). CDR1 and CDR2 from the germline V gene are SNHLY and FYNNEI. Trimming pared 6 bases from V and 4 bases from J, leaving 10 bases between. The CDR3 has 13 residues. In DNA, the CDR3 is TGTGCCAGCAGCGTGCAGGGGAATCAGCCCCAGCATTTT. Its protein product is CASSVQGNQPQHF.

The chain is built from TRBV10-2 and TRBJ2-3; TRBD2 aligns across 9 bases. The CDR3 consists of 14 residues. V lost 8 bases to trimming and J lost 1 base; unmatched junction nucleotides: 4. Germline loops: CDR1 WSHSY, CDR2 SAAADI. The CDR3 loop reads CASGVAGGTDTQYF. Here the CDR3 DNA reads TGCGCCAGCGGGGTAGCGGGGGGCACAGATACGCAGTATTTT.

The chain employs TRBV19 and TRBJ2-1; TRBD2 matches at 7 bases. Germline lookup yields CDR1 LNHDA and CDR2 SQIVND (reference sequence). There are 14 residues in the CDR3. With V trimmed by 5 bases and J by 2 bases, 3 bases remained unmatched. The CDR3 loop reads CASSFGLAYNEQFF. CDR3 nucleotide sequence: TGTGCCAGTAGTTTTGGACTAGCCTACAATGAGCAGTTCTTC. Together with reference TRBV19 and TRBJ2-1, the CDR3 gives the full variable domain: DGGITQSPKYLFRKEGQNVTLSCEQNLNHDAMYWYRQDPGQGLRLIYYSQIVNDFQKGDIAEGYSVSREKKESFPLTVTSAQKNPTAFYLCASSFGLAYNEQFFGPGTRLTVL.

The chain couples TRBV5-1 to TRBJ2-3, with 14 bases that match TRBD2. The CDR3 runs 16 residues. V was pared by 4 bases and J by 6 bases, with 7 bases of the junction left unmatched. Germline V gives CDR1 SGHRS, CDR2 YFSETQ. CDR3 in amino acids: CASSPRLAGGRDTQYF. The CDR3 coding sequence is TGCGCCAGCAGCCCGCGACTAGCGGGGGGGCGCGATACGCAGTATTTT.

The rearrangement uses TRBV7-9 and TRBJ2-1, with a tentative D call TRBD2 (6 bases). With 6 bases removed from V and 0 bases from J, the gap between germline ends came to 12 bases. Per the germline V gene, CDR1 is SEHNR and CDR2 is FQNEAQ (reference sequence). The CDR3 covers 15 residues. The CDR3 DNA sequence: TGTGCCAGCAGGCTCGGACTAATCTCCTACAATGAGCAGTTCTTC. Translated: CASRLGLISYNEQFF.

This clone was detected once. The chain recombines TRBV7-2 with TRBJ1-6, with D maybe TRBD1 (6 bases). Germline loops: CDR1 SGHTA, CDR2 FQGNSA. This CDR3 is built from 15 residues. V dropped 5 bases and J dropped 6 bases, with 14 bases sitting between them. The CDR3: CASSPRGGANSPLHF. CDR3 nucleotide sequence: TGTGCCAGCAGCCCAAGGGGGGGGGCTAATTCACCCCTCCACTTT.

The chain is built from TRBV24-1 and TRBJ2-1; D gene unclear. In germline, CDR1 is KGHDR, CDR2 SFDVKD. The CDR3 is made up of 11 amino acids. Trimming took 2 bases from V and 8 from J, leaving 3 bases between them. This chain's CDR3 is CATSDYYEQFF. CDR3 DNA: TGTGCCACCAGTGATTACTATGAGCAGTTCTTC.

The chain is built from TRBV12-3 or TRBV12-4 and TRBJ2-7, with 7 positions matching TRBD2. This CDR3 comprises 13 residues. V trimming: 4 bases; J trimming: 3 bases; junction bases outside the gene matches: 3. CDR3 bases: TGTGCCAGCAGTTCCGGACTAGTCTACGAGCAGTACTTC. Its protein product is CASSSGLVYEQYF.

This clone showed up just once. The chain couples TRBV12-3 or TRBV12-4 to TRBJ1-2; the D gene is possibly TRBD1 (6 bases). V lost 6 bases and J lost 5, with 13 bases in between. The CDR3 totals 13 residues. In nucleotides, the CDR3 is TGTGCCAGCAGCCCGGACAGCGGTTATGGCTACACCTTC. Residues: CASSPDSGYGYTF.

The chain combines TRBV10-3 with TRBJ1-4, with 9 nucleotides matching TRBD1. V trimming: 3 bases; J trimming: 5 bases; junction bases outside the gene matches: 7. The CDR3 is 16 residues long. Germline V CDR1 and CDR2: ENHRY, SYGVKD. The DNA of the CDR3 is TGTGCCATCAGTGACCAAGGACAGGGGAGGAATGAAAAACTGTTTTTT. This translates into CAISDQGQGRNEKLFF.

As concerns this clone: The same CDR3 can be traced to other DNA sequences in this sample. The chain links TRBV30 to TRBJ1-1; D is ambiguous. V shed 0 bases and J shed 0 bases, with 8 bases lying between them. CDR3 length: 14 amino acids. Germline CDR1 GTSNPN, CDR2 SVGIG (reference sequence). In DNA form, the CDR3 reads TGTGCCTGGAGTGTACGAGGAATGAACACTGAAGCTTTCTTT. Its protein is CAWSVRGMNTEAFF. The whole variable domain, filled in from reference TRBV30 and TRBJ1-1, reads SQTIHQWPATLVQPVGSPLSLECTVEGTSNPNLYWYRQAAGRGLQLLFYSVGIGQISSEVPQNLSASRPQDRQFILSSKKLLLSDSGFYLCAWSVRGMNTEAFFGQGTRLTVV.